These 24 T cell receptor beta chains were all obtained from the same sample, sequenced in a study of shared clonotypes between healthy human individuals. This table comes from immunoSEQ multiplex PCR, and its TCRdb copy is limited to in-frame clones, with some not included. The table has 450,000 to 700,000 clones, 95% seen once. Positively selected for CCR7, the CD45RO-negative cells used as naive CD8 cells excluded terminally differentiated effector memory CD45RA+ cells. Sequencing was performed on naive CD8+ T cells sorted from blood. The origin of the receptors is a woman under 40 in good health.

The table lists this clone with a few counts. The chain joins TRBV30 to TRBJ1-1; D is perhaps TRBD1 (6 bases). The CDR3 has 11 residues. CDR1 and CDR2 (germline): GTSNPN, SVGIG (reference sequence). V was cut by 5 bases and J by 6 bases, with 10 bases left in between. CDR3 protein: CAWGWTAEAFF. In nucleotides, the CDR3 is TGTGCCTGGGGTTGGACAGCTGAAGCTTTCTTT.

CDR3 loop: CASTVAGLLAEAFF. CDR3 sequence (DNA): TGTGCCAGCACCGTGGCGGGGTTGCTGGCTGAAGCTTTCTTT. The chain has TRBV7-9 and TRBJ1-1, with unresolved D. The length of the CDR3 is 14 residues. Germline CDR1 is SEHNR and CDR2 is FQNEAQ (reference sequence). The germline V and J ends were trimmed by 7 bases and 6 bases, with 18 bases remaining between them.

The chain carries TRBV7-9 and TRBJ2-5; D remains unclear. Germline V gene lookup returns CDR1 SEHNR and CDR2 FQNEAQ (reference sequence). V was cut by 3 bases and J by 5 bases, with 10 bases left in between. This CDR3 comprises 13 residues. CDR3 loop: CASSLDERETQYF. The CDR3 DNA reads as TGTGCCAGCAGCTTGGACGAGAGGGAGACCCAGTACTTC.

This chain's CDR3 is CASSPGRGKGYEQYF. The CDR3 DNA reads as TGTGCCAGTAGCCCTGGGCGCGGGAAAGGCTACGAGCAGTACTTC. The chain couples TRBV19 to TRBJ2-7; perhaps TRBD2 as D (6 bases). Trimming shortened V by 6 bases and J by 3 bases, and 18 bases separated the two germline ends. The CDR3 is made up of 15 amino acids. Germline values: CDR1 LNHDA, CDR2 SQIVND (reference sequence).

This chain uses TRBV5-6 with TRBJ1-6; D remains ambiguous. Trimming pared 4 bases from V and 0 bases from J, leaving 8 bases between. This CDR3 is 15 amino acids long. CDR1 is SGHDT and CDR2 is YYEEEE in the germline V gene. The CDR3 DNA reads TGTGCCAGCAGCGATAGTAGCTCCTATAATTCACCCCTCCACTTT. Translating it yields CASSDSSSYNSPLHF.

The rearrangement joins TRBV28 to TRBJ2-1, with D perhaps being TRBD1 or TRBD2 (6 bases each). Germline CDR1 reads MDHEN; CDR2 reads SYDVKM. V lost 4 bases, J lost 0 bases, and 19 bases lay in between. This CDR3 is built from 18 residues. CDR3 sequence: CASSSPWRDTSSYNEQFF. CDR3 DNA sequence: TGTGCCAGCAGTTCCCCATGGCGGGACACCTCCTCCTACAATGAGCAGTTCTTC.

Turning to this clone: Additional DNA sequences in this sample encode the identical CDR3. The V call is TRBV4-1, the J call TRBJ2-7; no definite D call. In germline, CDR1 is MGHRA, CDR2 YSYEKL. The CDR3 is made up of 11 amino acids. V was trimmed by 1 base and J by 5 bases, leaving 3 bases between them. The CDR3 DNA follows: TGCGCCAGCAGCCAAGGTAACGAGCAGTACTTC. This gives the protein CASSQGNEQYF.

The chain is built from TRBV28 and TRBJ2-3; D is perhaps TRBD1 (7 bases). Trimming left V 5 bases short and J 4 bases short, with 19 bases between. The germline gives CDR1 MDHEN, CDR2 SYDVKM. There are 16 residues in the CDR3. This chain's CDR3 is CASSLWSGGLPDTQYF. The CDR3 bases are TGTGCCAGCAGTCTTTGGTCAGGGGGGTTGCCAGATACGCAGTATTTT.

V gene TRBV2 combines with J gene TRBJ2-7; 8 bases are a match to TRBD1. Trimming cost V 6 bases and J 6 bases; bases outside gene matches: 13. CDR1 is SNHLY, CDR2 FYNNEI, per germline. This CDR3 has 15 residues. CDR3 in amino acids: CASSGKDRDPIEQYF. In DNA form, the CDR3 reads TGTGCCAGCAGCGGAAAGGACAGGGATCCCATCGAGCAGTACTTC.

The chain is built from TRBV27 and TRBJ2-5; tentatively, D is TRBD2 (7 bases). Germline CDR1 and CDR2: MNHEY and SMNVEV (reference sequence). Between the trimmed V and J ends, which lost 5 bases and 6 bases, there was a span of 16 bases. The length of the CDR3 is 14 residues. The CDR3 reads CASSPPEGGKTQYF. The CDR3 region has the DNA TGTGCCAGCAGTCCCCCGGAGGGGGGGAAGACCCAGTACTTC.

The chain joins TRBV6-6 to TRBJ2-1, with D perhaps given as TRBD1 or TRBD2 (5 bases each). V lost 8 bases to trimming and J lost 8 bases, with 19 bases between them. The germline gives CDR1 MNHNY, CDR2 SVGAGI (reference sequence). The CDR3 runs to 14 residues. The CDR3 is CASGRDPRPHEQFF. The CDR3 DNA is TGTGCCAGCGGCCGGGACCCACGCCCCCATGAGCAGTTCTTC.

V is TRBV19 and J is TRBJ2-1, with D perhaps matching TRBD2 (7 bases). This CDR3 comprises 18 residues. V was clipped by 7 bases and J by 4 bases, with 26 bases between them. Germline V gives CDR1 LNHDA, CDR2 SQIVND (reference sequence). The CDR3 DNA reads TGTGCCAGTAACTCATTCGGCCAGGATAAGGGGGGGTACAATGAGCAGTTCTTC. It specifies CASNSFGQDKGGYNEQFF.

The rearrangement uses TRBV7-8 and TRBJ2-3; TRBD2 matches at 16 bases. The J segment lost 3 bases and the V segment lost 4 bases, leaving 13 bases of the junction unmatched. The CDR3 is 20 residues long. The germline V gene encodes CDR1 SGHVS and CDR2 FQNEAQ. The CDR3 loop is CASSSGLAGGPGQLTDTQYF. The DNA for the CDR3 is TGTGCCAGCAGCTCGGGACTAGCGGGAGGGCCGGGGCAGTTAACAGATACGCAGTATTTT.

V is TRBV4-1 and J is TRBJ2-5; D is possibly TRBD1 or TRBD2 (5 bases each). Looked up from germline, CDR1 is MGHRA and CDR2 is YSYEKL. This CDR3 region has 14 residues. Trimming pared 4 bases from V and 5 bases from J, leaving 14 bases between. DNA for the CDR3: TGCGCCAGCAGCCTAGGGGCGGGCGGGGAGACCCAGTACTTC. It yields the protein CASSLGAGGETQYF.

This clone has only a few counts. The rearrangement joins TRBV29-1 to TRBJ1-1; 8 positions agree with TRBD1. CDR1 and CDR2 (germline): SQVTM, ANQGSEA. Trimming removed 6 bases from V and 4 bases from J; junction bases left unmatched: 4. This CDR3 comprises 12 residues. The CDR3 nucleotides read TGCAGCGTACAAACAGGGGGCACTGAAGCTTTCTTT. Its protein is CSVQTGGTEAFF. Full variable domain (missing parts from reference TRBV29-1 and TRBJ1-1): SAVISQKPSRDICQRGTSLTIQCQVDSQVTMMFWYRQQPGQSLTLIATANQGSEATYESGFVIDKFPISRPNLTFSTLTVSNMSPEDSSIYLCSVQTGGTEAFFGQGTRLTVV.

This chain links TRBV4-2 with TRBJ2-7, with D perhaps matching TRBD2 (7 bases). Germline V CDR1 and CDR2: LGHNA, YNFKEQ. The CDR3 sequence is 17 residues long. Trimming pared 2 bases from V and 7 bases from J, leaving 24 bases between. CDR3 DNA sequence: TGTGCCAGCAGCCAAAAAGGGGGGGGTTATGTGGCGGAGGAGCAGTACTTC. This translates into CASSQKGGGYVAEEQYF.

This clone was seen only once. This chain connects TRBV7-9 to TRBJ2-1; TRBD2 aligns across 10 bases. CDR3 length: 13 amino acids. CDR1 is SEHNR and CDR2 is FQNEAQ in the germline V gene (reference sequence). The V segment lost 5 bases and the J segment 9 bases; nucleotides outside the gene matches: 4. The CDR3 loop reads CASSPRTSGEQFF. The CDR3 DNA is TGTGCCAGCAGCCCGCGGACTAGCGGTGAGCAGTTCTTC.

V is TRBV5-4 and J is TRBJ1-1; D not certain. Between the trimmed V and J ends, which lost 2 bases and 1 base, there was a span of 18 bases. This CDR3 is 17 amino acids long. From germline, CDR1 is SGHNT and CDR2 YYREEE (reference sequence). CDR3 residues: CASSLRLGGNRNTEAFF. CDR3 coding DNA: TGTGCCAGCAGCTTAAGGTTGGGCGGCAACCGGAACACTGAAGCTTTCTTT. The variable domain in full, completed from reference TRBV5-4 and TRBJ1-1, reads ETGVTQSPTHLIKTRGQQVTLRCSSQSGHNTVSWYQQALGQGPQFIFQYYREEENGRGNFPPRFSGLQFPNYSSELNVNALELDDSALYLCASSLRLGGNRNTEAFFGQGTRLTVV.

The V and J genes are TRBV10-1 and TRBJ1-6; possible D gene TRBD1, 6 bases. Trimming took 3 bases from V and 9 from J, leaving 15 bases between them. Germline values: CDR1 WNHNN, CDR2 SYGVQD (reference sequence). The CDR3 spans 15 residues. CDR3 sequence (DNA): TGCGCCAGCAGTGACCGCCGGGCAGGGGCTTCACCCCTCCACTTT. It is translated as CASSDRRAGASPLHF.

The chain uses TRBV28 and TRBJ1-5, with D tentatively TRBD1 (5 bases). V shed 4 bases and J shed 6 bases, with 10 bases lying between them. This CDR3 spans 13 amino acids. The germline gives CDR1 MDHEN, CDR2 SYDVKM. CDR3 residues: CASSYQGIQPQHF. The CDR3 DNA is TGTGCCAGCAGTTATCAGGGAATTCAGCCCCAGCATTTT.

V and J are TRBV28 and TRBJ2-5, with TRBD1 identical over 11 bases. The CDR3 extends over 14 amino acids. J gave up 3 bases and V 7 bases, and 4 bases lay outside the gene matches. Germline CDR1 MDHEN, CDR2 SYDVKM. The DNA of the CDR3 is TGTGCCAGCATCGGACAGGGGGCCGAAGAGACCCAGTACTTC. Protein: CASIGQGAEETQYF. The whole variable domain, remainder taken from reference TRBV28 and TRBJ2-5, is DVKVTQSSRYLVKRTGEKVFLECVQDMDHENMFWYRQDPGLGLRLIYFSYDVKMKEKGDIPEGYSVSREKKERFSLILESASTNQTSMYLCASIGQGAEETQYFGPGTRLLVL.

The chain uses TRBV14 and TRBJ2-5, with 8 bases identical to TRBD2. The J call may be incorrect, as the DNA end agrees better with TRBJ2-7. The CDR3 runs 16 residues. Germline V gives CDR1 SGHDN, CDR2 FVKESK. Written as DNA, the CDR3 is TGTGCCAGCAGCCAAAACCCAGCGGGAGTGGGGTACGAGCAGTACTTC. It yields the protein CASSQNPAGVGYEQYF.

The V call is TRBV4-1, the J call TRBJ2-5; 13 bases align to TRBD2. Germline-derived CDR1 and CDR2 are MGHRA and YSYEKL. The CDR3 runs 18 residues. The ends lost 4 bases at V and 1 base at J; junction bases unmatched: 9. CDR3 DNA sequence: TGCGCCAGCAGCCCCGGGACTAGCGGGGTGGGGCCCCAAGAGACCCAGTACTTC. This gives the protein CASSPGTSGVGPQETQYF.

The V and J genes are TRBV4-1 and TRBJ2-1; D is ambiguous. V was clipped by 3 bases and J by 4 bases, with 4 bases between them. The CDR3 length is 12 residues. Germline CDR1 MGHRA, CDR2 YSYEKL. The chain's CDR3 is CASSHTYNEQFF. The CDR3 coding sequence is TGCGCCAGCAGCCACACGTACAATGAGCAGTTCTTC.